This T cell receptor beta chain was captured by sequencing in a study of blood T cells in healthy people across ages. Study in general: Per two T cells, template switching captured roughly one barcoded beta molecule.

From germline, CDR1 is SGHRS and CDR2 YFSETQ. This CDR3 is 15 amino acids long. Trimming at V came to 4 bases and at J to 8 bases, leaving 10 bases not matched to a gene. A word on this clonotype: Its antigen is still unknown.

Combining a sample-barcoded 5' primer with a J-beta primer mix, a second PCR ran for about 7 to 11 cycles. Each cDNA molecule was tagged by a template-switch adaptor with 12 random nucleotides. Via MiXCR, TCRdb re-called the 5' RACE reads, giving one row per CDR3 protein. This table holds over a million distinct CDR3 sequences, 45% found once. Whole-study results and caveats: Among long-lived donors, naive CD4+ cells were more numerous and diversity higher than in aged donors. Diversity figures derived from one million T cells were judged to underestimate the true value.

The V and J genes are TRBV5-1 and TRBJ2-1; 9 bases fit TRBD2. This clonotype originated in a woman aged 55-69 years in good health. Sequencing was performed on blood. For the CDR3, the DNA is TGCGCCAGCAGCATTAGCGGGAGAGGGGGGTATGAGCAGTTCTTC. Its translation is CASSISGRGGYEQFF.